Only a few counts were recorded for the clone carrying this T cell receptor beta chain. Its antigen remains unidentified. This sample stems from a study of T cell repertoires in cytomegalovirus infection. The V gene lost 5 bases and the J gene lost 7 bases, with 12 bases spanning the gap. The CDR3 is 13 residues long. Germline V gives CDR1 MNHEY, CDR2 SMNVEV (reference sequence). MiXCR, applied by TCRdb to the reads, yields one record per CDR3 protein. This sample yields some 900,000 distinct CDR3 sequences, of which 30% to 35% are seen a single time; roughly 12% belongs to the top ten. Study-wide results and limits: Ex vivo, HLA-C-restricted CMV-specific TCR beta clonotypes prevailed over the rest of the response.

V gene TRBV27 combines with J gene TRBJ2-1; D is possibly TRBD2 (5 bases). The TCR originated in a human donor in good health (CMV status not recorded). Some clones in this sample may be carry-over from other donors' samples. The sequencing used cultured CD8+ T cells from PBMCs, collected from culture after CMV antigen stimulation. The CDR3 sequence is CASSLPKRNEQFF. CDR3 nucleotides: TGTGCCAGCAGTCTACCGAAGCGGAATGAGCAGTTCTTC.